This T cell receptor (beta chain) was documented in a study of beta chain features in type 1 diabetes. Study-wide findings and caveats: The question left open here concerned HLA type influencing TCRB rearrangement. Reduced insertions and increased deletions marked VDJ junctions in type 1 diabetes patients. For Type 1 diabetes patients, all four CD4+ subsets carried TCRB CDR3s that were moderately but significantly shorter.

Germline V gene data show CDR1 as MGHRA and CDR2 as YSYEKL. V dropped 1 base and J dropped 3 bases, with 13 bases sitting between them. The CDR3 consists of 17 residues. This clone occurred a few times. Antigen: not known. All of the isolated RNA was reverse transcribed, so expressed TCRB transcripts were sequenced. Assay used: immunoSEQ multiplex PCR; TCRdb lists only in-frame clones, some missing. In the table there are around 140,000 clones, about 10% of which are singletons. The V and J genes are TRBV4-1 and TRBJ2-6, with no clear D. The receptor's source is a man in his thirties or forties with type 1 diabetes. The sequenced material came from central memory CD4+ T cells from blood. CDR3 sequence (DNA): TGCGCCAGCAGCCAAGGACTCCTGGCCGGTGGGGCCAACGTCCTGACTTTC. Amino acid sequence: CASSQGLLAGGANVLTF.